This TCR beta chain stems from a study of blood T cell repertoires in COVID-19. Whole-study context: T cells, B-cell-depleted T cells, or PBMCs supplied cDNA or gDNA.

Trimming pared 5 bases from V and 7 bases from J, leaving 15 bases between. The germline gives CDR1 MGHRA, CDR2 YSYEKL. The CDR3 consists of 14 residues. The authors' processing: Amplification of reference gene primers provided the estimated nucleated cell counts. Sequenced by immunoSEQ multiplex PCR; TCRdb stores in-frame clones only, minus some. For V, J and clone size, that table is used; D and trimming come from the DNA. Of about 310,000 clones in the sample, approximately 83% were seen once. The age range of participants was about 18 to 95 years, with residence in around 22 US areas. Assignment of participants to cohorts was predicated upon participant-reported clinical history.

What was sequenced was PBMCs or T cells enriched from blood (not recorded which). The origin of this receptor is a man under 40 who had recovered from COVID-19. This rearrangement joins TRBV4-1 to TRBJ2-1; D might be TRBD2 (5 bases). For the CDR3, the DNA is TGCGCCAGCAGCAATGCCGGGTCGGGAAATGAGCAGTTCTTC. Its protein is CASSNAGSGNEQFF.